Each of the 7 T cell receptor beta chains below was sequenced from the same sample in a study of blood T cell repertoires in COVID-19. The method was immunoSEQ multiplex PCR; TCRdb's version includes in-frame clones alone and lacks a portion of them. The profile shows about 60,000 clones, just under 90% of them singletons. Sequences were obtained from peripheral blood. The receptors come from a human donor with active COVID-19. The donor label of this sample is uncertain.

The J gene is TRBJ2-2, the V gene TRBV9; 7 nucleotides line up with TRBD1. CDR3 length equals 17 residues. The V segment lost 1 base and the J segment 7 bases; nucleotides outside the gene matches: 13. CDR1 SGDLS and CDR2 YYNGEE come from the germline V gene. CDR3 DNA sequence: TGTGCCAGCAGCGTAAGGGAAGGACAGGAGTTAGGCGGGGAGCTGTTTTTT. It yields the protein CASSVREGQELGGELFF.

The chain links TRBV4-1 to TRBJ2-5, with 10 bases identical to TRBD1. The germline V gene has CDR1 MGHRA and CDR2 YSYEKL. This CDR3 comprises 15 residues. After removal of 4 bases from V and 5 bases from J, the junction contained 7 bases not matched to a gene. The DNA for the CDR3 is TGCGCCAGCAGCCCCCGGGACAGGGGATCCGAGACCCAGTACTTC. Translation gives CASSPRDRGSETQYF.

This clone turned up a few times. This chain joins TRBV5-4 and TRBJ1-3; 9 bases are shared with TRBD1. The CDR3 loop spans 16 amino acids. Germline-derived CDR1 and CDR2 are SGHNT and YYREEE (reference sequence). Trimming cost V 0 bases and J 4 bases; bases outside gene matches: 5. CDR3: CASSLAMTGGGNTIYF. The CDR3 nucleotides are TGTGCCAGCAGCTTGGCCATGACAGGGGGAGGAAACACCATATATTTT. The full variable domain, with the rest looked up from reference TRBV5-4 and TRBJ1-3, is ETGVTQSPTHLIKTRGQQVTLRCSSQSGHNTVSWYQQALGQGPQFIFQYYREEENGRGNFPPRFSGLQFPNYSSELNVNALELDDSALYLCASSLAMTGGGNTIYFGEGSWLTVV.

This clone occurred once. The chain employs TRBV6-2 or TRBV6-3 and TRBJ2-1; 16 bases align to TRBD2. CDR3 length: 19 amino acids. Per the germline V gene, CDR1 is MNHEY and CDR2 is SVGEGT. J lost 3 bases, V lost 4 bases, and 9 bases had no gene match. CDR3 DNA: TGTGCCAGCAGTTCGGGACTAGCGGGAGGGAGGGGGAGCTACAATGAGCAGTTCTTC. Encoded protein: CASSSGLAGGRGSYNEQFF.

The chain uses TRBV5-5 and TRBJ1-2; D may be TRBD1 (5 bases). This CDR3 has 14 amino acids. V was trimmed by 4 bases and J by 2 bases, leaving 12 bases between them. Germline assignment: CDR1 SGHKS and CDR2 YYEKEE (reference sequence). The DNA of the CDR3 is TGTGCCAGCAGCCTTTCACAGGCAAACTATGGCTACACCTTC. Residues: CASSLSQANYGYTF.

The chain uses TRBV5-6 and TRBJ2-7; D gene uncertain. The V and J ends lost 4 bases and 2 bases respectively, with 13 bases between them. Germline assignment: CDR1 SGHDT and CDR2 YYEEEE. The CDR3 is 14 amino acids. CDR3 amino acids: CASSLDGATYEQYF. The CDR3 coding sequence is TGTGCCAGCAGCCTGGACGGAGCTACCTACGAGCAGTACTTC.

The chain links TRBV7-9 to TRBJ2-7, with a possible D match to TRBD1 (6 bases). Trimming left V 3 bases short and J 0 bases short, with 9 bases between. The CDR3 spans 14 residues. In germline, CDR1 is SEHNR, CDR2 FQNEAQ (reference sequence). CDR3 loop: CASSLRQDSYEQYF. For the CDR3, the DNA is TGTGCCAGCAGCTTGAGACAGGACTCCTACGAGCAGTACTTC.